This T cell receptor (beta chain) came from a study of identical twins. Of note for this clonotype: The antigen remains undetermined.

Trimming took 3 bases from V and 1 from J, leaving 10 bases between them. This CDR3 has 14 amino acids. Germline V CDR1 and CDR2: SQVTM, ANQGSEA. From the 5' RACE reads, TCRdb called clonotypes with MiXCR, one entry per CDR3 protein. Found here are 690,000 or so distinct CDR3 sequences, 8.5% to 9% of them singletons; the top ten hold more than 0.75%. Study results and limitations: Possibly, invariant MAIT and iNKT cells partly confounded zero-insertion analyses. Fewer insertions characterized abundant cord blood beta clonotypes, whereas memory repertoires showed none.

In addition, the sample was reused for a study of yellow fever vaccine responses in identical twins.

V gene TRBV29-1 combines with J gene TRBJ2-1, with a possible D match to TRBD2 (6 bases). Input material: PBMCs. This TCR came from a young woman in good health. CDR3 nucleotide sequence: TGCAGCGTTGATCTAGCGACATCCTACAATGAGCAGTTCTTC. Translated, it gives CSVDLATSYNEQFF.